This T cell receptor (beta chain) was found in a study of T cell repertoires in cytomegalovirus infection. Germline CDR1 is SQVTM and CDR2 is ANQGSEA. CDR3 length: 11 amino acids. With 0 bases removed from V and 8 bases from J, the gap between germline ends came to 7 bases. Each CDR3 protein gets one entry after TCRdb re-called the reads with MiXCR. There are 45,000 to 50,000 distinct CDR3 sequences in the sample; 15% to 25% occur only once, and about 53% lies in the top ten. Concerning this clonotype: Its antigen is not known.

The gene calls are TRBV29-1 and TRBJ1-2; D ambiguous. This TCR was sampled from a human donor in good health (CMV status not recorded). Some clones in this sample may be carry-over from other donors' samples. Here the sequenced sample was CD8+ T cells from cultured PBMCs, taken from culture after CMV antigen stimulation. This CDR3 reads CSVEEREGYTF. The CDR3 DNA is TGCAGCGTTGAAGAGAGGGAGGGCTACACCTTC. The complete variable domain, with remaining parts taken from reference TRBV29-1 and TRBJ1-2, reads SAVISQKPSRDICQRGTSLTIQCQVDSQVTMMFWYRQQPGQSLTLIATANQGSEATYESGFVIDKFPISRPNLTFSTLTVSNMSPEDSSIYLCSVEEREGYTFGSGTRLTVV.